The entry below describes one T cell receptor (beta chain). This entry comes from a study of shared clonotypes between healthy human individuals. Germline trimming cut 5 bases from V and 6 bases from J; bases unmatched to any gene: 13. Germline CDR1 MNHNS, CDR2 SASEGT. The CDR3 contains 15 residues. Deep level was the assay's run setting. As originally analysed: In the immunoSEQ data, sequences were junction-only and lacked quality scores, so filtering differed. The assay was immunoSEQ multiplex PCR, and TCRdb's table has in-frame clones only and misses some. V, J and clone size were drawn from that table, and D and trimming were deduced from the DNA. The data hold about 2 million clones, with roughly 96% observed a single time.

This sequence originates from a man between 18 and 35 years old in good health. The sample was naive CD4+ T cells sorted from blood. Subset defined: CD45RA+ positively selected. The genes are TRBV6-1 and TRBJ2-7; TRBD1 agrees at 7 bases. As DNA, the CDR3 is TGTGCCAGCAGTTTTAGACAGGGAAAGAGCCTCGAGCAGTACTTC. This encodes CASSFRQGKSLEQYF.